This T cell receptor (beta chain) was documented in a study of T cell responses to AZD1222 COVID-19 vaccine. Details on this clone: Its specificity is not known.

The study's findings and limits: The donors showed a predominance of white British ancestry and of females, with possible underestimation of clonal diversity.

The assay was immunoSEQ multiplex PCR, and TCRdb's table has in-frame clones only and misses some. The sample lists around 110,000 clones; roughly 88% were seen once. The receptor was derived from an adult in good health. Sequences were derived from peripheral blood, sampled on day 0 of MenACWY control vaccination.

The CDR3 is CASSFSQDRVYSGYTF. The CDR3 DNA follows: TGTGCCAGCAGTTTCTCCCAGGACAGGGTGTACTCTGGCTACACCTTC. The rearrangement joins TRBV28 to TRBJ1-2, with 8 bases fitting TRBD1. From germline, CDR1 is MDHEN and CDR2 SYDVKM. J lost 7 bases, V lost 3 bases, and 13 bases had no gene match. This CDR3 contains 16 residues.